Listed below are T cell receptor beta chains from one sample, sequenced in a study of OX40 agonist ivuxolimab in advanced cancers. The protocol was immunoSEQ multiplex PCR, while the TCRdb copy is restricted to in-frame clones and leaves out a portion. The sample gives 75,000 to 95,000 clones, 70% to 90% of which show up once; around 7.4% is in the top ten. The specimen was CD4+ or CD8+ T cells sorted from blood, collected in a trial of the OX40 agonist ivuxolimab. These receptors were obtained from an adult with an advanced solid tumor such as melanoma, head and neck, liver or kidney cancer. Both conserved end residues are part of each CDR3. Each record gives: J gene, D gene, clone size, V gene, CDR3 protein, CDR3 DNA. A D gene is named only where the DNA matches it firmly. Size values are once, few and many counts, or a class for expanded clones, and some rows have none.

TRBJ2-7 | . | once | TRBV4-1 | CASSQDVGRTYYEQYF | TGCGCCAGCAGCCAAGATGTGGGCAGGACATACTACGAGCAGTACTTC
TRBJ2-7 | TRBD1 | once | TRBV6-6 | CASSHSGTASYEQYF | TGTGCCAGCAGTCATAGTGGGACAGCCTCCTACGAGCAGTACTTC
TRBJ2-1 | . | . | TRBV30 | CAWSGGQQFF | TGTGCCTGGAGTGGGGGCCAGCAGTTCTTC
TRBJ1-5 | . | . | TRBV28 | CASSSNPGDPQHF | TGTGCCAGCAGTTCGAACCCCGGGGACCCCCAGCATTTT
TRBJ2-2 | . | . | TRBV7-9 | CASSLVTGELFF | TGTGCCAGCAGCTTAGTCACAGGGGAGCTGTTTTTT
TRBJ2-1 | TRBD2 | . | TRBV27 | CASTGEGRYNEQFF | TGTGCCAGCACGGGGGAGGGCCGCTACAATGAGCAGTTCTTC
TRBJ2-7 | . | . | TRBV25-1 | CASSESLSNSYEQYF | TGTGCCAGCAGTGAATCTTTATCTAATTCCTACGAGCAGTACTTC
TRBJ2-3 | . | . | TRBV5-1 | CASSRGYLDGTDTQYF | TGCGCCAGCAGCCGGGGGTACCTGGACGGCACAGATACGCAGTATTTT
TRBJ1-3 | . | . | TRBV19 | CASSMTGHSGNTIYF | TGTGCCAGTAGTATGACAGGACACTCTGGAAACACCATATATTTT
TRBJ1-5 | TRBD1 | . | TRBV10-1 | CASGRQGREYNQPQHF | TGCGCCAGCGGCCGACAGGGAAGGGAGTATAATCAGCCCCAGCATTTT
TRBJ2-7 | TRBD1 | . | TRBV10-3 | CAISDEDRGKYEQYF | TGTGCCATCAGTGACGAGGACAGGGGGAAGTACGAGCAGTACTTC
TRBJ2-3 | . | . | TRBV14 | CASSQRETRDTQYF | TGTGCCAGCAGCCAACGGGAAACGAGAGATACGCAGTATTTT
TRBJ2-7 | . | . | TRBV7-9 | CASSLGTYEQYF | TGTGCCAGCAGCTTAGGAACCTACGAGCAGTACTTC
TRBJ2-7 | TRBD1 | once | TRBV29-1 | CSGGTVLGEQYF | TGCAGCGGGGGGACAGTTTTGGGCGAGCAGTACTTC
TRBJ2-5 | . | . | TRBV29-1 | CSVEDLTGIDGETQYF | TGCAGCGTTGAAGATCTTACAGGGATAGATGGAGAGACCCAGTACTTC
TRBJ2-2 | . | . | TRBV10-1 | CASSERPGRGELFF | TGCGCCAGCAGTGAGAGGCCCGGGCGCGGGGAGCTGTTTTTT
TRBJ1-6 | TRBD1 | . | TRBV6-5 | CASSYSMDRGNSPLHF | TGTGCCAGCAGTTACTCGATGGACAGGGGAAACTCACCCCTCCACTTT
TRBJ2-2 | TRBD2 | . | TRBV10-3 | CAIRDGLAPAAGELFF | TGTGCCATCAGGGACGGACTAGCGCCGGCCGCCGGGGAGCTGTTTTTT
TRBJ1-2 | . | few | TRBV14 | CASSQDLRGYYGYTF | TGTGCCAGCAGCCAAGATCTTCGGGGTTACTATGGCTACACCTTC
TRBJ1-2 | . | . | TRBV6-5 | CASSQHVNYGYTF | TGTGCCAGCAGCCAACACGTTAACTATGGCTACACCTTC
TRBJ2-7 | . | . | TRBV7-9 | CASSYGGTYDEQYF | TGTGCCAGCAGCTACGGGGGTACATACGACGAGCAGTACTTC
TRBJ2-7 | . | . | TRBV27 | CASSGGAQAYEQYF | TGTGCCAGCAGTGGGGGGGCTCAAGCCTACGAGCAGTACTTC
TRBJ2-3 | . | . | TRBV29-1 | CSVGDTQYF | TGCAGCGTTGGGGATACGCAGTATTTT
TRBJ2-7 | . | . | TRBV4-1 | CASSQGSPYEQYF | TGCGCCAGCAGCCAAGGCTCCCCCTACGAGCAGTACTTC
TRBJ2-7 | . | . | TRBV18 | CASVPYEQYF | TGTGCCAGCGTGCCCTACGAGCAGTACTTC
TRBJ2-1 | . | . | TRBV30 | CAWSISGYNEQFF | TGTGCCTGGAGTATAAGCGGGTACAATGAGCAGTTCTTC
TRBJ2-1 | . | . | TRBV15 | CATSRKAADSYNEQFF | TGTGCCACCAGCAGAAAGGCAGCGGACTCCTACAATGAGCAGTTCTTC
TRBJ2-1 | . | . | TRBV4-2 | CASSPTGGGGNYNEQFF | TGTGCCAGCAGCCCGACGGGAGGAGGGGGTAACTACAATGAGCAGTTCTTC
TRBJ2-7 | TRBD2 | . | TRBV5-1 | CASSSGVDGRGEQYF | TGCGCCAGCAGCTCCGGTGTGGACGGGAGGGGGGAGCAGTACTTC
TRBJ1-1 | . | . | TRBV9 | CASSAEGVGTEAFF | TGTGCCAGCAGCGCTGAGGGTGTGGGCACTGAAGCTTTCTTT
TRBJ1-2 | . | few | TRBV6-1 | CASGSGTPNYGYTF | TGTGCCAGCGGGTCCGGGACTCCTAACTATGGCTACACCTTC
TRBJ2-4 | TRBD1 | . | TRBV7-9 | CASSLTGGVENIQYF | TGTGCCAGCAGCTTAACAGGGGGAGTGGAAAACATTCAGTACTTC
TRBJ2-1 | TRBD2 | . | TRBV11-3 | CASSFRGSGASNEQFF | TGTGCCAGCAGCTTCCGGGGTAGCGGGGCATCTAATGAGCAGTTCTTC
TRBJ1-2 | . | . | TRBV29-1 | CSVVLAAPYGYTF | TGCAGCGTTGTCCTGGCCGCTCCTTATGGCTACACCTTC
TRBJ2-7 | . | few | TRBV11-2 | CASSGDSQYF | TGTGCCAGCAGCGGGGACTCGCAGTACTTC
TRBJ2-7 | TRBD1 | . | TRBV7-9 | CASSLADRSYEQYF | TGTGCCAGCAGCTTAGCGGACAGGTCCTACGAGCAGTACTTC
TRBJ2-7 | . | . | TRBV14 | CASSPTGYEQYF | TGTGCCAGCAGCCCCACAGGGTACGAGCAGTACTTC
TRBJ1-5 | . | . | TRBV7-4 | CASSLHQPQHF | TGTGCCAGCAGCTTACATCAGCCCCAGCATTTT
TRBJ1-6 | . | . | TRBV6-1 | CASTDHGNSPLHF | TGTGCCAGCACAGATCATGGGAATTCACCCCTCCACTTT
TRBJ2-3 | TRBD1 | . | TRBV30 | CAWTGQGNTQYF | TGTGCCTGGACGGGACAGGGAAATACGCAGTATTTT
TRBJ1-3 | . | . | TRBV13 | CANSLGSGNTIYF | TGTGCCAACAGCTTAGGCTCTGGAAACACCATATATTTT
TRBJ2-2 | TRBD2 | . | TRBV7-2 | CASSYPPGGRIFRTGELFF | TGTGCCAGCAGCTACCCCCCGGGGGGGCGGATTTTTCGCACCGGGGAGCTGTTTTTT